These 25 T cell receptor beta chains share one sample of origin, sequenced in a study of T-cell memory formation after mild COVID-19. TCRdb passed the 5' RACE reads through MiXCR, listing each CDR3 protein once. Seen here are roughly 300,000 distinct CDR3 sequences, 8% to 9% observed once, and the top ten hold roughly 23%. Source material: PBMCs or a T cell subset sorted from them (not recorded which). Every receptor here comes from a man younger than 35 who had mild COVID-19 (a few samples of this study predate the infection). Cell type and time point are not known.

As concerns this clonotype: A much larger clone differs by one base, so this may be a read error. V gene TRBV7-3 combines with J gene TRBJ1-2; D possibly corresponds to TRBD1 (5 bases). Per the germline V gene, CDR1 is SGHTA and CDR2 is FQGTGA. CDR3 length equals 15 residues. Trimming cost V 5 bases and J 6 bases, with 19 bases left between them. DNA of the CDR3: TGTGCCAGCAGCCACAACGGGGGTGGCCCCGATGGCTACACCTTC. Protein sequence: CASSHNGGGPDGYTF.

There are many counts of this clonotype. The chain joins TRBV5-1 to TRBJ2-7, with 10 bases fitting TRBD1. Germline CDR1 is SGHRS and CDR2 is YFSETQ. Trimming took 3 bases from V and 1 from J; bases not matched to a gene: 4. The length of the CDR3 is 15 residues. The CDR3, as DNA: TGCGCCAGCAGCTGGACAGGGGGTTATTCCTACGAGCAGTACTTC. Its translation is CASSWTGGYSYEQYF.

The chain links TRBV6-5 to TRBJ1-5; 7 bases align to TRBD1. Trimming at V came to 5 bases and at J to 0 bases, leaving 4 bases not matched to a gene. In germline, CDR1 is MNHEY, CDR2 SVGAGI. The CDR3 loop spans 15 amino acids. In DNA, the CDR3 is TGTGCCAGCAGTAACTACAGGGGTAGCAATCAGCCCCAGCATTTT. The encoded protein is CASSNYRGSNQPQHF.

This clonotype showed up just a few times. The chain carries TRBV7-9 and TRBJ2-7, with D perhaps TRBD2 (6 bases). The CDR3 length is 14 residues. The ends were cut back, 5 bases at V and 2 bases at J, with 13 bases in the middle. The germline gives CDR1 SEHNR, CDR2 FQNEAQ (reference sequence). The CDR3, as DNA: TGTGCCAGCAGCCCCGGGACTTTGGCCTACGAGCAGTACTTC. Its translation: CASSPGTLAYEQYF.

This clonotype was seen repeatedly, ten times or more. V usage is TRBV5-1 and J usage is TRBJ2-3; D is uncertain. The CDR3 totals 20 residues. CDR1 is SGHRS, CDR2 YFSETQ, per germline. The ends were cut back, 0 bases at V and 0 bases at J, with 23 bases in the middle. The CDR3 bases are TGCGCCAGCAGCTTGGAGCCGGGCCCAATCCCTGCCGCTAGCACAGATACGCAGTATTTT. Its protein is CASSLEPGPIPAASTDTQYF.

The chain carries TRBV28 and TRBJ2-5, with D possibly TRBD1 on 6 matching bases. CDR1 and CDR2 from the germline V gene are MDHEN and SYDVKM. V lost 5 bases to trimming and J lost 1 base, with 11 bases between them. The CDR3 is made up of 14 amino acids. Here the CDR3 reads CASSTQGPQETQYF. The CDR3 coding sequence is TGTGCCAGCAGTACACAGGGACCCCAAGAGACCCAGTACTTC.

There are a few counts of this clonotype. The V gene is TRBV12-3 or TRBV12-4, the J gene TRBJ2-5; D gene ambiguous. The CDR3 extends over 13 amino acids. The V and J ends lost 3 bases and 6 bases respectively, with 11 bases between them. As DNA, the CDR3 is TGTGCCAGCAGTTTTTCCCTTCCAAAGACCCAGTACTTC. Translation gives CASSFSLPKTQYF.

This clonotype was detected only a few times. The V gene is TRBV5-1, the J gene TRBJ2-3; weak D call: TRBD1 (6 bases). This CDR3 is 17 amino acids long. V lost 4 bases and J lost 6, with 24 bases in between. Germline assignment: CDR1 SGHRS and CDR2 YFSETQ. The CDR3 DNA follows: TGCGCCAGCAGCCTGAACCCCATTGGGGGCGGTGGGGATACGCAGTATTTT. The encoded protein is CASSLNPIGGGGDTQYF. Full variable domain (rest looked up from reference TRBV5-1 and TRBJ2-3): KAGVTQTPRYLIKTRGQQVTLSCSPISGHRSVSWYQQTPGQGLQFLFEYFSETQRNKGNFPGRFSGRQFSNSRSEMNVSTLELGDSALYLCASSLNPIGGGGDTQYFGPGTRLTVL.

The CDR3 coding sequence is TGTGCCAGCCATAGGGGTGTCAGTTTTCCCGAGCAGTACTTC. Protein product: CASHRGVSFPEQYF. The V and J genes are TRBV3-1 and TRBJ2-7; maybe TRBD1 (5 bases). This CDR3 is 14 amino acids long. The ends were cut back, 8 bases at V and 6 bases at J, with 20 bases in the middle. Germline-derived CDR1 and CDR2 are LGHDT and YNNKEL (reference sequence).

The V gene is TRBV3-1, the J gene TRBJ1-6; no reliable D call. Germline CDR1 and CDR2: LGHDT and YNNKEL (reference sequence). The CDR3 consists of 16 residues. The V end lost 1 base, the J end lost 9 bases, and 16 bases lay between the germline ends. The DNA for the CDR3 is TGTGCCAGCAGCCAAGTTCCCCCGGGTTTTGGTTCACCCCTCCACTTT. This codes for CASSQVPPGFGSPLHF. The variable domain in full, with the rest retrieved from reference TRBV3-1 and TRBJ1-6, is DTAVSQTPKYLVTQMGNDKSIKCEQNLGHDTMYWYKQDSKKFLKIMFSYNNKELIINETVPNRFSPKSPDKAHLNLHINSLELGDSAVYFCASSQVPPGFGSPLHFGNGTRLTVT.

The chain couples TRBV12-5 to TRBJ2-2, with D possibly being TRBD2 (6 bases). The CDR3 has 18 amino acids. Trimming removed 0 bases from V and 0 bases from J, with 14 bases in between. The germline gives CDR1 LGHNT, CDR2 FRNRAP. In DNA, the CDR3 is TGTGCTAGTGGTTTGGTACTGTTGCGGGGATCGAACACCGGGGAGCTGTTTTTT. Its translation is CASGLVLLRGSNTGELFF.

Ten or more counts support this clonotype. The chain joins TRBV7-3 to TRBJ2-5; 9 bases are shared with TRBD2. This CDR3 comprises 15 residues. V lost 3 bases to trimming and J lost 3 bases; unmatched junction nucleotides: 5. In germline, CDR1 is SGHTA, CDR2 FQGTGA. CDR3 protein: CASSFPGLAEETQYF. The CDR3 DNA reads TGTGCCAGCAGCTTTCCGGGACTAGCCGAAGAGACCCAGTACTTC.

This clonotype was recorded many times. The gene calls are TRBV6-2 or TRBV6-3 and TRBJ2-7; D gene ambiguous. This CDR3 comprises 15 residues. V lost 5 bases to trimming and J lost 7 bases, with 21 bases between them. In germline, CDR1 is MNHEY, CDR2 SVGEGT. Here the CDR3 reads CASSPPPYRSEEQYF. The CDR3 DNA follows: TGTGCCAGCAGTCCCCCCCCGTATCGGTCGGAGGAGCAGTACTTC.

This clonotype was seen more than once but under ten times. The chain joins TRBV28 to TRBJ2-1; 10 nucleotides agree with TRBD2. Germline V CDR1 and CDR2: MDHEN, SYDVKM. The CDR3 spans 15 residues. J gave up 2 bases and V 6 bases, and 4 bases lay outside the gene matches. CDR3 in DNA: TGTGCCAGCAGCCGCACTAGCGGGGCCTACAATGAGCAGTTCTTC. The encoded protein is CASSRTSGAYNEQFF.

This clonotype showed up just a few times. The V gene is TRBV19, the J gene TRBJ1-5; 8 bases map to TRBD1. In germline, CDR1 is LNHDA, CDR2 SQIVND (reference sequence). This CDR3 has 14 residues. V was clipped by 6 bases and J by 2 bases; unmatched bases: 3. CDR3 DNA sequence: TGTGCCAGTAGCATGGGACAGGGCAATCAGCCCCAGCATTTT. It specifies CASSMGQGNQPQHF.

In its sample, this clonotype was seen a few times. The chain couples TRBV7-9 to TRBJ1-2; D remains unclear. Germline loops: CDR1 SEHNR, CDR2 FQNEAQ (reference sequence). The CDR3 length is 13 residues. Trimming removed 5 bases from V and 7 bases from J, with 14 bases in between. The CDR3 reads CASSGREGIGYTF. The CDR3 DNA reads TGTGCCAGCAGCGGCCGGGAAGGGATTGGCTACACCTTC. The whole variable domain, filled in from reference TRBV7-9 and TRBJ1-2, reads DTGVSQNPRHKITKRGQNVTFRCDPISEHNRLYWYRQTLGQGPEFLTYFQNEAQLEKSRLLSDRFSAERPKGSFSTLEIQRTEQGDSAMYLCASSGREGIGYTFGSGTRLTVV.

This chain uses TRBV7-9 with TRBJ2-1; D possibly corresponds to TRBD1 (6 bases). The CDR3 runs to 14 residues. With 5 bases removed from V and 4 bases from J, the gap between germline ends came to 12 bases. Germline V CDR1 and CDR2: SEHNR, FQNEAQ (reference sequence). CDR3 DNA sequence: TGTGCCAGCAGCACCGGACAGACGTACAATGAGCAGTTCTTC. It translates to CASSTGQTYNEQFF.

This clonotype showed up just a few times. CDR3 loop: CASSQETGMDYGYTF. CDR3 nucleotide sequence: TGCGCCAGCAGCCAAGAAACAGGGATGGACTATGGCTACACCTTC. The chain couples TRBV4-3 to TRBJ1-2; a weak D match, TRBD1 (6 bases). The germline V gene encodes CDR1 LGHNA and CDR2 YSLEER. With 0 bases removed from V and 3 bases from J, the gap between germline ends came to 11 bases. The CDR3 runs 15 residues.

This clonotype was recorded many times. The chain combines TRBV12-3 or TRBV12-4 with TRBJ1-1, with 10 bases that match TRBD1. V lost 6 bases to trimming and J lost 8 bases; unmatched junction nucleotides: 9. The CDR3 is made up of 14 amino acids. The DNA for the CDR3 is TGTGCCAGCAGGGCTCGGACAGGGGGAGGGGAAGCTTTCTTT. Its protein is CASRARTGGGEAFF.

This clonotype was observed a few times. The chain combines TRBV4-1 with TRBJ1-2; TRBD1 might be the D (6 bases). V was cut by 1 base and J by 4 bases, with 13 bases left in between. In germline, CDR1 is MGHRA, CDR2 YSYEKL. This CDR3 is built from 15 residues. Written as DNA, the CDR3 is TGCGCCAGCAGCCAAGGGGGGCAGGACATCTATGGCTACACCTTC. It specifies CASSQGGQDIYGYTF.

A few counts support this clonotype. The chain recombines TRBV19 with TRBJ2-4, with a tentative D call TRBD2 (6 bases). V lost 0 bases and J lost 1, with 10 bases in between. This CDR3 comprises 16 residues. Germline V gives CDR1 LNHDA, CDR2 SQIVND (reference sequence). The CDR3 DNA follows: TGTGCCAGTAGTATAGACGGGGCGGGGGCCAAAAACATTCAGTACTTC. Protein: CASSIDGAGAKNIQYF.

This clonotype was picked up a small number of times. The chain recombines TRBV27 with TRBJ2-1, with D hard to call. CDR1 MNHEY and CDR2 SMNVEV come from the germline V gene (reference sequence). Between the trimmed V and J ends, which lost 2 bases and 8 bases, there was a span of 16 bases. The CDR3 contains 15 residues. In DNA, the CDR3 is TGTGCCAGCAGTTTAACCCTGCGCTACCTCCATGAGCAGTTCTTC. Protein sequence: CASSLTLRYLHEQFF.

This clonotype came up a few times. The rearrangement joins TRBV6-5 to TRBJ2-1; 8 nucleotides agree with TRBD2. Germline trimming cut 6 bases from V and 5 bases from J; bases unmatched to any gene: 6. The germline CDR1 and CDR2 sequences are MNHEY and SVGAGI. This CDR3 is built from 14 residues. This CDR3 is CASSSSGHNNEQFF. The CDR3, as DNA: TGTGCCAGCAGCTCTAGCGGGCATAACAATGAGCAGTTCTTC.

This clonotype showed up just a few times. This rearrangement joins TRBV6-1 to TRBJ1-2; 7 positions agree with TRBD1. With 3 bases clipped from V and 9 bases from J, the junction kept 13 bases outside the gene matches. The germline V gene encodes CDR1 MNHNS and CDR2 SASEGT. The CDR3 is 15 amino acids. The CDR3 sequence: CASSEHLTGQVSYTF. DNA for the CDR3: TGTGCCAGCAGTGAGCACCTGACAGGGCAAGTTAGCTACACCTTC.

Ten or more counts support this clonotype. The rearrangement links TRBV5-1 to TRBJ2-3, with D possibly TRBD2 on 5 matching bases. The CDR3 contains 13 residues. Trimming took off 2 bases at V and 5 bases at J, with 9 bases between the two ends. The germline gives CDR1 SGHRS, CDR2 YFSETQ. In nucleotides, the CDR3 is TGCGCCAGCAGCTTACCCGGGGAAGATACGCAGTATTTT. This translates into CASSLPGEDTQYF.